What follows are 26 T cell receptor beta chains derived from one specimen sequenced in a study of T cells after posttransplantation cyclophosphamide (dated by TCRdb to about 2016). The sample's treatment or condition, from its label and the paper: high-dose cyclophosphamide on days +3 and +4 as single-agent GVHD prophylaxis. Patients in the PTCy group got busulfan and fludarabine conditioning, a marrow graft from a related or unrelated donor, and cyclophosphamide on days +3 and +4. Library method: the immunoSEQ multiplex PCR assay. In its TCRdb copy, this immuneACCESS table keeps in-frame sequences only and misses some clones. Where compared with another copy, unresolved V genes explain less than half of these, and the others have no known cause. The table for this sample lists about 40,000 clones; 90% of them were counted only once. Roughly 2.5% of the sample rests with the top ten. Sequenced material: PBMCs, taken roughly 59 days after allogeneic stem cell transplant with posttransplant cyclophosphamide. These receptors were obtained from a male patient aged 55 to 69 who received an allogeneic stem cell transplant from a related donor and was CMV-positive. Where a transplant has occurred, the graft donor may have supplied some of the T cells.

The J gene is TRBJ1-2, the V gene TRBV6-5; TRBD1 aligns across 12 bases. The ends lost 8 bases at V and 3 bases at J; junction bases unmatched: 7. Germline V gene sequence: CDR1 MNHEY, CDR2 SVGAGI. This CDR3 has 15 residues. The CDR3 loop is CASGDGTGGDYGYTF. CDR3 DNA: TGTGCCAGCGGGGACGGGACAGGGGGCGACTATGGCTACACCTTC.

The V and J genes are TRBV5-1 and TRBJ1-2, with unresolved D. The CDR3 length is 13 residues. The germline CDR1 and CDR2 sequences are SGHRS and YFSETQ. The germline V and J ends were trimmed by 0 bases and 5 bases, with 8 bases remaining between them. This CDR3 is CASSLGTSYGYTF. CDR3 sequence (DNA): TGCGCCAGCAGCTTGGGGACTTCTTATGGCTACACCTTC.

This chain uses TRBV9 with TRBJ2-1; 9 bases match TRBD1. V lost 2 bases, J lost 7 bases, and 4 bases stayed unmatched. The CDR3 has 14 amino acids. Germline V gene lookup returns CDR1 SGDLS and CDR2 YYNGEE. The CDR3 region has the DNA TGTGCCAGCAGCGTGGGACAGGGAGGAAATGAGCAGTTCTTC. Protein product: CASSVGQGGNEQFF.

The CDR3 region is CATSKLAGVPDTQYF. The DNA of the CDR3 is TGTGCCACCAGCAAACTAGCGGGGGTACCAGATACGCAGTATTTT. V is TRBV15 and J is TRBJ2-3, with 11 bases lining up with TRBD2. J was trimmed by 4 bases and V by 4 bases; bases with no gene match: 4. Germline CDR1 and CDR2: LNHNV and YYDKDF (reference sequence). This CDR3 is built from 15 residues.

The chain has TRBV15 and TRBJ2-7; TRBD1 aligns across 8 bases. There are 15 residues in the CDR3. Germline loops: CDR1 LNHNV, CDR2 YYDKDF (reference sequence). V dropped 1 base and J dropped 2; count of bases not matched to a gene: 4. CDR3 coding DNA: TGTGCCACCAGCAGAGCGAGGGACAGGACCTACGAGCAGTACTTC. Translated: CATSRARDRTYEQYF.

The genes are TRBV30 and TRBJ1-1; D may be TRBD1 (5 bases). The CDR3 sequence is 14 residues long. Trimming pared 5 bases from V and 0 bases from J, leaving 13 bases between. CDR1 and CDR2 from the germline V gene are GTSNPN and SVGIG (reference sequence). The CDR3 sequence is CAWQRQNLNTEAFF. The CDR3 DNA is TGTGCCTGGCAGAGACAGAACTTGAACACTGAAGCTTTCTTT.

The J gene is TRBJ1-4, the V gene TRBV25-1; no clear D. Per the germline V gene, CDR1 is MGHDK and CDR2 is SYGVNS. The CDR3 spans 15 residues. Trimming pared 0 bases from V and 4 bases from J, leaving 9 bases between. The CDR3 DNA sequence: TGTGCCAGCAGTGAATATGGTTCGGGTAATGAAAAACTGTTTTTT. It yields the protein CASSEYGSGNEKLFF.

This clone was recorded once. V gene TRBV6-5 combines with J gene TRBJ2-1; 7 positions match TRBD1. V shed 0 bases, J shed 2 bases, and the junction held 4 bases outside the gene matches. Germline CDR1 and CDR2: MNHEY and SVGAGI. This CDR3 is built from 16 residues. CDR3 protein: CASSYSAGGPYNEQFF. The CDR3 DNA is TGTGCCAGCAGTTACTCAGCAGGGGGACCCTACAATGAGCAGTTCTTC.

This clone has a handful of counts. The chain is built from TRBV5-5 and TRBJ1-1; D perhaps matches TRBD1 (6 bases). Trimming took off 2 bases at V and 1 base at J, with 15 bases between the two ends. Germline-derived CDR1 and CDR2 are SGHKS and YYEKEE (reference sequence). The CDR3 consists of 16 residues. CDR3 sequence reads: CASSFGQRGKNTEAFF. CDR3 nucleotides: TGTGCCAGCAGCTTCGGACAGCGGGGTAAGAACACTGAAGCTTTCTTT.

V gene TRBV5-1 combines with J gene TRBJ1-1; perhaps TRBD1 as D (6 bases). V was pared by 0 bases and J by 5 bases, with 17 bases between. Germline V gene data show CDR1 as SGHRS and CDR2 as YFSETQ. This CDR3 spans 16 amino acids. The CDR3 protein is CASSLGDNTPTTEAFF. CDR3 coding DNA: TGCGCCAGCAGCTTGGGGGACAATACGCCCACAACTGAAGCTTTCTTT.

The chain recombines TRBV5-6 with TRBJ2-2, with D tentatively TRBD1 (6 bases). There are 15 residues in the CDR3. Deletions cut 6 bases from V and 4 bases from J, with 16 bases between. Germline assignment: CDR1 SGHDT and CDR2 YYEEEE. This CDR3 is CASNRQVLSTGELFF. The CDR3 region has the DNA TGTGCCAGCAATAGACAGGTCCTTAGCACCGGGGAGCTGTTTTTT.

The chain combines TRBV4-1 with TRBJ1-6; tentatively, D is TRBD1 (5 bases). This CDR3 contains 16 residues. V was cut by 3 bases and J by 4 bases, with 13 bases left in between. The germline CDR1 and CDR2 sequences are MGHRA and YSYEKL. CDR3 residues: CASSHFLGTYNSPLHF. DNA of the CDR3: TGCGCCAGCAGCCATTTTCTGGGGACTTATAATTCACCCCTCCACTTT.

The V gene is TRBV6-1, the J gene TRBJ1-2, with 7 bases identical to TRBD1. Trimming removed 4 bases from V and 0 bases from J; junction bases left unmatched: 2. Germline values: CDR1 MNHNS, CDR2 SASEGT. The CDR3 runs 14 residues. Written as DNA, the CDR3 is TGTGCCAGCAGTGGAGGGACAGCTAACTATGGCTACACCTTC. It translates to CASSGGTANYGYTF.

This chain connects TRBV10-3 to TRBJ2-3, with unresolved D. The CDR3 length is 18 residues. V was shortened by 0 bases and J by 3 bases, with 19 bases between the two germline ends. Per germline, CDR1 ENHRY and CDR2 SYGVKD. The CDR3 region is CAISESVLDARGTDTQYF. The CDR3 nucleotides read TGTGCCATCAGTGAGTCGGTTTTAGACGCCCGAGGTACAGATACGCAGTATTTT.

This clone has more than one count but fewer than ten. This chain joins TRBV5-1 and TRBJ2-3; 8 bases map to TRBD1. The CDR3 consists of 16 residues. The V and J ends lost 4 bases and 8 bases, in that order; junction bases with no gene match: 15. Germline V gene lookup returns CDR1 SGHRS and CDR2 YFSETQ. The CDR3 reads CASSTGQGMYQGTQYF. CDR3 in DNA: TGCGCCAGCAGCACCGGACAGGGCATGTACCAGGGTACGCAGTATTTT. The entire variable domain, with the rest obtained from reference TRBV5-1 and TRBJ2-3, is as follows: KAGVTQTPRYLIKTRGQQVTLSCSPISGHRSVSWYQQTPGQGLQFLFEYFSETQRNKGNFPGRFSGRQFSNSRSEMNVSTLELGDSALYLCASSTGQGMYQGTQYFGPGTRLTVL.

The CDR3 spells CASSLVAADTQYF. CDR3 bases: TGTGCCAGCAGCTTAGTAGCCGCAGATACGCAGTATTTT. This chain joins TRBV7-2 and TRBJ2-3; D is undetermined. CDR1 is SGHTA, CDR2 FQGNSA, per germline. The V end was cut by 1 base, the J end by 4 bases, with 6 bases between. This CDR3 has 13 residues.

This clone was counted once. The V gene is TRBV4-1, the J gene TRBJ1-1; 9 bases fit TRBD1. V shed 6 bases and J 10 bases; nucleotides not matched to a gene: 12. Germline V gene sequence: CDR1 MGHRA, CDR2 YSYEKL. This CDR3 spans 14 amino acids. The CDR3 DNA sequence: TGCGCCAGCAGTCCCGGGACAGGGATGACTCGAGCTTTCTTT. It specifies CASSPGTGMTRAFF.

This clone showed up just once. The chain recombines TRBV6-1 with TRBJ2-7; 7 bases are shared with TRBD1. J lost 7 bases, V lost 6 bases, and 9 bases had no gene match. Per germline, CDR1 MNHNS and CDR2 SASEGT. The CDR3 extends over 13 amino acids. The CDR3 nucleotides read TGTGCCAGCAGGCTAACAGGGGAAGGAGAGCAGTACTTC. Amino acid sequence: CASRLTGEGEQYF.

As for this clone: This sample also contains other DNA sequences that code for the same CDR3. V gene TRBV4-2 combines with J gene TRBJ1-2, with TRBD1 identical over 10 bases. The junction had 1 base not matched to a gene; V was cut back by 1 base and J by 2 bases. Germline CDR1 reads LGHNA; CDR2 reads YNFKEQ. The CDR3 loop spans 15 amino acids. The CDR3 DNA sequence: TGTGCCAGCAGCCAAGGACAGGGGGCGAACTATGGCTACACCTTC. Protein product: CASSQGQGANYGYTF.

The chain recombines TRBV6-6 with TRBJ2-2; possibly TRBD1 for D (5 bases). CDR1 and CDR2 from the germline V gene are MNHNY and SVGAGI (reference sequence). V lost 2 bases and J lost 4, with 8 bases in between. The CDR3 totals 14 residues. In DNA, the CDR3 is TGTGCCAGCAGTTACAGGGGTGGCACCGGGGAGCTGTTTTTT. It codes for CASSYRGGTGELFF.

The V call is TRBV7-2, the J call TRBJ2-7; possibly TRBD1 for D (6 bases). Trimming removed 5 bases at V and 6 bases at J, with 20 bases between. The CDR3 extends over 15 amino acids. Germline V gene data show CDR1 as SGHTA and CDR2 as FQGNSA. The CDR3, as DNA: TGTGCCAGCAGCCCCCTGACAGGAATCCCTTTCGAGCAGTACTTC. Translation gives CASSPLTGIPFEQYF.

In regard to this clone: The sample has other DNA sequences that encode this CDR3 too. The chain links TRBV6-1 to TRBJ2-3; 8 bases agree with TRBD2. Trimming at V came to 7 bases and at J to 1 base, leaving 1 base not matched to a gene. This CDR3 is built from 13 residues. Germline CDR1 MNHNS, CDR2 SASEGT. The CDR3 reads CASTRGGTDTQYF. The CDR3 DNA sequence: TGTGCCAGCACGCGGGGGGGCACAGATACGCAGTATTTT.

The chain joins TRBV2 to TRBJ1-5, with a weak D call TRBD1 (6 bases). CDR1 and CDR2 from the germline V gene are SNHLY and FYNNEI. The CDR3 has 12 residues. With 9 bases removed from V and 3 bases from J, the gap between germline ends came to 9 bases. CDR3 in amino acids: CASSGDNQPQHF. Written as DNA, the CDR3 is TGTGCCAGTTCAGGGGACAATCAGCCCCAGCATTTT.

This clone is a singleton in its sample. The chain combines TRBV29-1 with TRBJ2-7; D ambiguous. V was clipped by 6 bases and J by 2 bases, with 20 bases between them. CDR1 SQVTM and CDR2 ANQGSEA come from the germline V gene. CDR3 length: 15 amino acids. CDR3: CSVINDGDPTYEQYV. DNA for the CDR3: TGCAGCGTAATCAACGACGGAGATCCAACCTACGAGCAGTACGTC.

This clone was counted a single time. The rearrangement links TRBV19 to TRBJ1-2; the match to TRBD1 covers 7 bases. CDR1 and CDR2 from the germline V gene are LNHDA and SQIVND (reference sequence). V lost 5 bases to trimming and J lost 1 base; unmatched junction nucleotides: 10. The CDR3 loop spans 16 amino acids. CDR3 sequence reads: CASSPRTGKNNYGYTF. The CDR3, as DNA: TGTGCCAGTAGTCCCCGGACAGGAAAAAATAACTATGGCTACACCTTC.

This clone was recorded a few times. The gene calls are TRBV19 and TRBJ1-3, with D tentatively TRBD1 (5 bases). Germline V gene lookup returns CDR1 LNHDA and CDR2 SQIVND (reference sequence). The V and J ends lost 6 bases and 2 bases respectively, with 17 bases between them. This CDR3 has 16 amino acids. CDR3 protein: CASRPDSLQAGNTIYF. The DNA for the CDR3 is TGTGCCAGTAGGCCCGACAGTCTTCAGGCTGGAAACACCATATATTTT.